The 30 T cell receptor beta chains given below trace back to one sample, sequenced in a study of cytomegalovirus exposure and HLA in healthy donors. Clones were read by immunoSEQ multiplex PCR, and TCRdb kept only the in-frame ones, dropping some. The sample contains 90,000 or so clones, 85% of which appear only once. Sequenced sample: PBMCs. The receptors here all came from a man between 18 and 29 years old in good health and CMV-seropositive.

This rearrangement joins TRBV5-8 to TRBJ2-1; TRBD1 aligns across 9 bases. This CDR3 contains 16 residues. The germline V gene encodes CDR1 SGHTS and CDR2 YDEGEE. The V segment lost 2 bases and the J segment 7 bases; nucleotides outside the gene matches: 10. The CDR3 nucleotides read TGTGCCAGCAGCTTAGGGACAGGGCTCCCTTGGAATGAGCAGTTCTTC. Protein sequence: CASSLGTGLPWNEQFF. The entire variable domain, with the rest obtained from reference TRBV5-8 and TRBJ2-1, is as follows: EAGVTQSPTHLIKTRGQQATLRCSPISGHTSVYWYQQALGLGLQFLLWYDEGEERNRGNFPPRFSGRQFPNYSSELNVNALELEDSALYLCASSLGTGLPWNEQFFGPGTRLTVL.

CDR3 sequence reads: CASSLAGIGYNEQFF. CDR3 DNA sequence: TGTGCCAGCAGCTTGGCAGGGATTGGATACAATGAGCAGTTCTTC. The gene calls are TRBV5-4 and TRBJ2-1; tentative D call: TRBD1 (5 bases). V gave up 0 bases and J gave up 4 bases, with 11 bases separating them. CDR1 SGHNT and CDR2 YYREEE come from the germline V gene (reference sequence). There are 15 residues in the CDR3. Combining the CDR3 with reference TRBV5-4 and TRBJ2-1 gives the whole variable domain ETGVTQSPTHLIKTRGQQVTLRCSSQSGHNTVSWYQQALGQGPQFIFQYYREEENGRGNFPPRFSGLQFPNYSSELNVNALELDDSALYLCASSLAGIGYNEQFFGPGTRLTVL.

This chain uses TRBV4-1 with TRBJ1-1; possibly TRBD1 for D (6 bases). Trimming removed 5 bases at V and 6 bases at J, with 10 bases between. Germline V lookup: CDR1 MGHRA, CDR2 YSYEKL. The CDR3 extends over 12 amino acids. The DNA for the CDR3 is TGCGCCAGCAGCGCCTGGGGGCCTGAAGCTTTCTTT. Its protein is CASSAWGPEAFF.

CDR3 protein: CASSYSTDRGYEQYF. The CDR3 nucleotides read TGTGCCAGCAGTTACTCCACGGACAGGGGCTACGAGCAGTACTTC. The chain links TRBV6-5 to TRBJ2-7, with 9 bases aligning to TRBD1. Trimming at V came to 0 bases and at J to 3 bases, leaving 3 bases not matched to a gene. The CDR3 runs to 15 residues. CDR1 and CDR2 (germline): MNHEY, SVGAGI.

This clone was recorded once. The rearrangement joins TRBV19 to TRBJ1-1; D perhaps matches TRBD1 (6 bases). The CDR3 is 15 residues long. The V end lost 1 base, the J end lost 4 bases, and 13 bases lay between the germline ends. Germline V gene lookup returns CDR1 LNHDA and CDR2 SQIVND (reference sequence). As DNA, the CDR3 is TGTGCCAGTAGTATAGCCGGGGGGCGCGGCACTGAAGCTTTCTTT. It is translated as CASSIAGGRGTEAFF. Variable domain in full (rest from reference TRBV19 and TRBJ1-1): DGGITQSPKYLFRKEGQNVTLSCEQNLNHDAMYWYRQDPGQGLRLIYYSQIVNDFQKGDIAEGYSVSREKKESFPLTVTSAQKNPTAFYLCASSIAGGRGTEAFFGQGTRLTVV.

This chain links TRBV5-1 with TRBJ2-7; TRBD1 is a possible D gene (6 bases). CDR3 length: 15 residues. Trimming pared 4 bases from V and 2 bases from J, leaving 16 bases between. Germline-derived CDR1 and CDR2 are SGHRS and YFSETQ. The CDR3 DNA reads TGCGCCAGCAGCGCTACAGGGAACCCCACCTACGAGCAGTACTTC. Residues: CASSATGNPTYEQYF.

The genes are TRBV4-1 and TRBJ1-5, with TRBD1 as a possible D gene (6 bases). CDR1 and CDR2 from the germline V gene are MGHRA and YSYEKL. The germline V and J ends were trimmed by 1 base and 7 bases, with 14 bases remaining between them. This CDR3 has 15 residues. In nucleotides, the CDR3 is TGCGCCAGCAGCCAAGTGGGGGGGGCGAGGCAGCCCCAGCATTTT. Translated, it gives CASSQVGGARQPQHF.

The chain couples TRBV18 to TRBJ2-7; the match to TRBD1 covers 8 bases. CDR3 length: 16 amino acids. Looked up from germline, CDR1 is KGHSH and CDR2 is LQKENI. The V and J ends lost 3 bases and 3 bases, in that order; junction bases with no gene match: 10. The CDR3 region has the DNA TGTGCCAGCTCACCCTCCGGGACAGGAATTTACTACGAGCAGTACTTC. Its translation is CASSPSGTGIYYEQYF. Full variable domain (rest looked up from reference TRBV18 and TRBJ2-7): NAGVMQNPRHLVRRRGQEARLRCSPMKGHSHVYWYRQLPEEGLKFMVYLQKENIIDESGMPKERFSAEFPKEGPSILRIQQVVRGDSAAYFCASSPSGTGIYYEQYFGPGTRLTVT.

This clone was counted once. The chain has TRBV2 and TRBJ1-2, with D maybe TRBD1 (6 bases). CDR1 and CDR2 from the germline V gene are SNHLY and FYNNEI. The CDR3 contains 16 residues. V lost 3 bases and J lost 5, with 19 bases in between. This chain's CDR3 is CASSDWTAIRGYGYTF. For the CDR3, the DNA is TGTGCCAGCAGTGATTGGACAGCGATCCGAGGGTATGGCTACACCTTC. The variable domain in full, completed from reference TRBV2 and TRBJ1-2, reads EPEVTQTPSHQVTQMGQEVILRCVPISNHLYFYWYRQILGQKVEFLVSFYNNEISEKSEIFDDQFSVERPDGSNFTLKIRSTKLEDSAMYFCASSDWTAIRGYGYTFGSGTRLTVV.

V is TRBV30 and J is TRBJ1-2, with D perhaps matching TRBD1 (6 bases). This CDR3 has 13 residues. V was cut by 0 bases and J by 4 bases, with 9 bases left in between. Germline V gene data show CDR1 as GTSNPN and CDR2 as SVGIG (reference sequence). CDR3 loop: CAWSVSGAYGYTF. In DNA form, the CDR3 reads TGTGCCTGGAGTGTGTCAGGGGCCTATGGCTACACCTTC.

This rearrangement joins TRBV28 to TRBJ2-7; TRBD2 matches at 12 bases. Trimming took 5 bases from V and 5 from J; bases not matched to a gene: 4. The length of the CDR3 is 14 residues. Per germline, CDR1 MDHEN and CDR2 SYDVKM. CDR3 nucleotide sequence: TGTGCCAGCAGTATAGGACTAGCGGGAAACGAGCAGTACTTC. Translated: CASSIGLAGNEQYF.

This rearrangement joins TRBV5-1 to TRBJ2-1; 7 bases match TRBD1. Losses at the gene ends were 7 bases for V and 7 bases for J; bases not matched to a gene: 5. From germline, CDR1 is SGHRS and CDR2 YFSETQ. CDR3 length equals 12 residues. CDR3 residues: CASLAGGNEQFF. Here the CDR3 DNA reads TGCGCCAGCCTGGCAGGGGGAAATGAGCAGTTCTTC.

The chain links TRBV5-1 to TRBJ1-1, with 9 bases matching TRBD1. The V and J ends lost 4 bases and 1 base, in that order; junction bases with no gene match: 2. CDR3 length equals 14 residues. The germline V gene encodes CDR1 SGHRS and CDR2 YFSETQ. CDR3 in amino acids: CASSLDRGNTEAFF. As DNA, the CDR3 is TGCGCCAGCAGCCTGGACAGGGGGAACACTGAAGCTTTCTTT.

The chain carries TRBV15 and TRBJ2-7; 8 nucleotides agree with TRBD1. The CDR3 runs to 16 residues. Trimming at V came to 1 base and at J to 1 base, leaving 6 bases not matched to a gene. Germline V gene lookup returns CDR1 LNHNV and CDR2 YYDKDF (reference sequence). CDR3 DNA sequence: TGTGCCACCAGCAGAGGTTCCGGGACAGGTTCCTACGAGCAGTACTTC. Translated, it gives CATSRGSGTGSYEQYF.

The chain couples TRBV28 to TRBJ2-7; 10 nucleotides agree with TRBD1. The ends lost 5 bases at V and 1 base at J; junction bases unmatched: 8. The CDR3 length is 16 residues. Germline assignment: CDR1 MDHEN and CDR2 SYDVKM. Here the CDR3 reads CASSKTDRGQSYEQYV. The CDR3 DNA reads TGTGCCAGCAGTAAAACCGACAGGGGGCAATCCTACGAGCAGTACGTC.

This clone showed up just a few times. CDR3 coding DNA: TGCAGCGTTGATCTAGCGGGACGGTACTACGAGCAGTACGTC. This sequence encodes CSVDLAGRYYEQYV. V and J are TRBV29-1 and TRBJ2-7; 9 bases map to TRBD2. V was pared by 3 bases and J by 3 bases, with 6 bases of the junction left unmatched. Germline V CDR1 and CDR2: SQVTM, ANQGSEA. This CDR3 is built from 14 residues.

The gene calls are TRBV27 and TRBJ2-7; maybe TRBD2 (6 bases). The CDR3 is made up of 16 amino acids. Deletions cut 5 bases from V and 3 bases from J, with 20 bases between. Per germline, CDR1 MNHEY and CDR2 SMNVEV (reference sequence). The CDR3 DNA follows: TGTGCCAGCAGTCCAACGCCGGTGGGAGGTTACTACGAGCAGTACTTC. Amino acids: CASSPTPVGGYYEQYF.

The table lists this clone with a count of one. V and J are TRBV6-1 and TRBJ2-7; TRBD1 aligns across 9 bases. The CDR3 is made up of 15 amino acids. The V gene end was trimmed by 2 bases and the J gene end by 4 bases; junction bases not matched to a gene: 6. Per the germline V gene, CDR1 is MNHNS and CDR2 is SASEGT. The CDR3 here is CASSETRDRVYEQYF. Written as DNA, the CDR3 is TGTGCCAGCAGTGAAACTCGGGACAGGGTATACGAGCAGTACTTC.

The chain recombines TRBV19 with TRBJ1-3; 9 bases are shared with TRBD1. With 4 bases clipped from V and 6 bases from J, the junction kept 7 bases outside the gene matches. The CDR3 consists of 15 residues. The germline V gene encodes CDR1 LNHDA and CDR2 SQIVND (reference sequence). The CDR3 DNA reads TGTGCCAGTAGTAGCTACGGGACAGGGATAAACACCATATATTTT. This encodes CASSSYGTGINTIYF. Full variable domain (outside the CDR3, taken from reference TRBV19 and TRBJ1-3): DGGITQSPKYLFRKEGQNVTLSCEQNLNHDAMYWYRQDPGQGLRLIYYSQIVNDFQKGDIAEGYSVSREKKESFPLTVTSAQKNPTAFYLCASSSYGTGINTIYFGEGSWLTVV.

This clone was seen more than once but under ten times. The rearrangement joins TRBV6-1 to TRBJ2-4; 7 nucleotides align to TRBD1. Trimming removed 1 base from V and 3 bases from J; junction bases left unmatched: 3. The CDR3 consists of 15 residues. Germline-derived CDR1 and CDR2 are MNHNS and SASEGT. The DNA for the CDR3 is TGTGCCAGCAGTGAAGAGGCAGGGGGCAAAAACATTCAGTACTTC. It yields the protein CASSEEAGGKNIQYF.

The gene calls are TRBV5-1 and TRBJ2-5; D perhaps matches TRBD2 (5 bases). CDR3 length: 16 residues. The germline CDR1 and CDR2 sequences are SGHRS and YFSETQ. Trimming shortened V by 0 bases and J by 1 base, and 13 bases separated the two germline ends. The CDR3 here is CASSLVASIFQETQYF. In DNA form, the CDR3 reads TGCGCCAGCAGCTTGGTGGCTAGCATCTTCCAAGAGACCCAGTACTTC.

This sequence joins TRBV5-1 and TRBJ2-7; the match to TRBD1 covers 7 bases. From germline, CDR1 is SGHRS and CDR2 YFSETQ. The CDR3 consists of 13 residues. V trimming: 4 bases; J trimming: 4 bases; junction bases outside the gene matches: 5. The CDR3 DNA sequence: TGCGCCAGCAGCGAAGACAGGGCTTACGAGCAGTACTTC. It translates to CASSEDRAYEQYF.

The V and J genes are TRBV27 and TRBJ2-1, with a tentative D call TRBD2 (5 bases). CDR3 size: 13 residues. V was shortened by 8 bases and J by 6 bases, with 14 bases between the two germline ends. The germline CDR1 and CDR2 sequences are MNHEY and SMNVEV (reference sequence). The CDR3, as DNA: TGTGCCAGCGGGAGTCGAGCTAGCAATGAGCAGTTCTTC. Translating gives CASGSRASNEQFF.

In this sample, this clone turned up a few times. The chain carries TRBV6-1 and TRBJ1-2; the D is unclear. The CDR3 sequence is 15 residues long. The ends were cut back, 2 bases at V and 3 bases at J, with 13 bases in the middle. Per germline, CDR1 MNHNS and CDR2 SASEGT. In DNA, the CDR3 is TGTGCCAGCAGTGAAATTTCGAGGGTCCACTATGGCTACACCTTC. Translation: CASSEISRVHYGYTF.

The gene calls are TRBV9 and TRBJ1-4; possibly TRBD1 for D (5 bases). Looked up from germline, CDR1 is SGDLS and CDR2 is YYNGEE. The CDR3 extends over 14 amino acids. V was clipped by 1 base and J by 6 bases, with 10 bases between them. The CDR3 spells CASSVQGADEKLFF. The CDR3 DNA reads TGTGCCAGCAGCGTACAGGGTGCTGATGAAAAACTGTTTTTT.

This chain uses TRBV28 with TRBJ2-7, with D maybe TRBD2 (7 bases). Trimming shortened V by 7 bases and J by 6 bases, and 19 bases separated the two germline ends. Germline V gene lookup returns CDR1 MDHEN and CDR2 SYDVKM. This CDR3 spans 14 amino acids. Here the CDR3 DNA reads TGTGCCAGCATCCTCAGGGGAGGGAGGGCCGAGCAGTACTTC. Its protein product is CASILRGGRAEQYF.

This clone was detected only a few times. This sequence joins TRBV2 and TRBJ2-3; 7 bases are shared with TRBD1. This CDR3 spans 15 amino acids. Germline CDR1 is SNHLY and CDR2 is FYNNEI. The trim removed 2 bases at V and 4 bases at J, leaving 6 bases unmatched. The CDR3 sequence: CASSELGTESDTQYF. CDR3 nucleotides: TGTGCCAGCAGTGAATTAGGGACAGAATCAGATACGCAGTATTTT.

The CDR3 is CSVPSTGFPNYGYTF. The CDR3 nucleotides are TGCAGCGTTCCATCGACCGGGTTTCCTAACTATGGCTACACCTTC. The chain combines TRBV29-1 with TRBJ1-2; D gene ambiguous. CDR3 size: 15 residues. Looked up from germline, CDR1 is SQVTM and CDR2 is ANQGSEA. Deletions cut 5 bases from V and 0 bases from J, with 16 bases between.

The chain carries TRBV5-1 and TRBJ2-7, with no clear D. Trimming stripped 0 bases from V and 6 bases from J, with 16 bases between. This CDR3 has 15 amino acids. CDR1 SGHRS and CDR2 YFSETQ come from the germline V gene. CDR3: CASSLGDISWGEQYV. The CDR3 region has the DNA TGCGCCAGCAGCTTGGGAGATATCTCTTGGGGCGAGCAGTACGTC.

This rearrangement joins TRBV27 to TRBJ2-1; 7 bases are a match to TRBD2. Germline CDR1 and CDR2: MNHEY and SMNVEV (reference sequence). The CDR3 contains 14 residues. V shed 7 bases and J 6 bases; nucleotides not matched to a gene: 9. CDR3 residues: CASKDGRNLNEQFF. The CDR3 nucleotides read TGTGCCAGCAAGGACGGGAGGAATCTCAATGAGCAGTTCTTC.